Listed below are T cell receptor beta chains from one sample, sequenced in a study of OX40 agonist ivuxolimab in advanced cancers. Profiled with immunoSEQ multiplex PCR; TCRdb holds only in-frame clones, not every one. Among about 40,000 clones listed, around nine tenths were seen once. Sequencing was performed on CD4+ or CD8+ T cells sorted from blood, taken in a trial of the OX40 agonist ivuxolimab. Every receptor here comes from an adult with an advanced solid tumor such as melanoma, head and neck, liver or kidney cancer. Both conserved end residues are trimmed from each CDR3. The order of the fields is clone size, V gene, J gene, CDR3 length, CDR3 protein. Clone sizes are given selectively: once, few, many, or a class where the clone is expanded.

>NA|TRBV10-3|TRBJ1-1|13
AISESTGTNTEAF
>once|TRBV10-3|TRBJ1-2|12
AISSGQGHDGYT
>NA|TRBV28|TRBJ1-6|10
AVGLGNSPLH
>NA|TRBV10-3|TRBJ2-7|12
AISIQGFPDEQY
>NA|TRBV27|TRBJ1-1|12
ASSPFGGGTEAF
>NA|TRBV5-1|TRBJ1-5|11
ASSLEVNQPQH
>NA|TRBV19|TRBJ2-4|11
ASSGADKNIQY
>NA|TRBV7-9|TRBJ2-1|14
ASSPPTGSSYNEQF
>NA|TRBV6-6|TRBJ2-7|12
ASAPDRNLYEQY
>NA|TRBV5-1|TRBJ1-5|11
ASSPGQNQPQH
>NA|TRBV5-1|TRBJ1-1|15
ASSLKQRGGRNTEAF
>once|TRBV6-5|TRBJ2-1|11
ASSYALGREQF
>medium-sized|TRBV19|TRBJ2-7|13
ASSASTGAGGEQY
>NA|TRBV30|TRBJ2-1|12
AWTNGVGGNEQF
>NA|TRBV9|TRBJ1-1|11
ASSPSGETEAF
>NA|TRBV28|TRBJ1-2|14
ASSPDLGVPPYGYT
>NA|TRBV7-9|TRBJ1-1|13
ASSPRGTPNTEAF
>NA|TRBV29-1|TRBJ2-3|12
SARLAGGPDTQY
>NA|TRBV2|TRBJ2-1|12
ASSLLAGGNEQF
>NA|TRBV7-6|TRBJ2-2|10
ASSWRSGELF
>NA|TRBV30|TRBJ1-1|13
AWSAAPTPGAEAF
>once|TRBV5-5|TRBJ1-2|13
ASSFDRGPNYGYT
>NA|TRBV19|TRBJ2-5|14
ASSTTPGVNQETQY
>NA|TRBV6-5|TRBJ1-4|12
ASSQGAGGEKLF
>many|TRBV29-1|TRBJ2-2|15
SVFPGGLAGGTGELF
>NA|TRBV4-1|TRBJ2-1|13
ASSQGTSSGNEQF
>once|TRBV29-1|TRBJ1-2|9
SVAGQDGYT
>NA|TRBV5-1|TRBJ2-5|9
ASSSQETQY
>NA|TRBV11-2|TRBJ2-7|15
ASTSSAGTSGYYEQY
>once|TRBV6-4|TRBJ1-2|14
ASSPDLGVPPYGYT
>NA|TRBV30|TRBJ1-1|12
AWSGKWGNTEAF
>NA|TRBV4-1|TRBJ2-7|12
ASSQTSGSYEQY
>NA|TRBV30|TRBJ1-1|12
AWSVQTSDTEAF
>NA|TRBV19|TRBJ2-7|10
ASRTGGNEQY
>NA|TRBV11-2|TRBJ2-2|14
ASSTRQGGNTGELF
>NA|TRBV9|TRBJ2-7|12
ASSVGSGSYEQY
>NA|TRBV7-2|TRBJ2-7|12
ASSQGVAGYEQY
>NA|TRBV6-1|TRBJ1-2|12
ASSESTGNYGYT
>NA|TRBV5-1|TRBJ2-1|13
ASSLLASGRDEQF
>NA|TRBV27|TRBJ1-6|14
ASSLGTGGTNSPLH
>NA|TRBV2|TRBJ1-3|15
ASMVRALLPSGNTIY
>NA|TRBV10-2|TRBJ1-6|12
ASSDRGQNSPLH
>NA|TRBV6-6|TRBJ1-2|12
ASSLTGLGDGYT
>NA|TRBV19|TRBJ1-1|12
ASSWTGVNTEAF
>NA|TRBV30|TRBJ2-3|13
AWSVVGGRPDTQY
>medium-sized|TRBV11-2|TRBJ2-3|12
ASSLGSGADTQY
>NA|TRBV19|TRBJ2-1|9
ASTARGEQF
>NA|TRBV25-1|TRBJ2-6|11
ASSNSGANVLT
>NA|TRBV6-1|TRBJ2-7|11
ASSVLDGYEQY
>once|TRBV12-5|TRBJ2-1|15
ASGLVLPGQGGGEQF
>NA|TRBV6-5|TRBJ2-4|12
ASSRGLAGNIQY
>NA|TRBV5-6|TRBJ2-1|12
ASSTETGINEQF
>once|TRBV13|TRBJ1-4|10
ASSLGREKLF
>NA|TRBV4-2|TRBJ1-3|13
ASSQGTGSGNTIY
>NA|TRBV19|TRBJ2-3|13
ASSDRDRDADTQY